The next 23 T cell receptor beta chains were all read from a single sample in a study of cytomegalovirus exposure and HLA in healthy donors. TCRdb keeps only in-frame clones here, not all; method: immunoSEQ multiplex PCR. The repertoire includes some 130,000 clones, approximately 80% of them detected once, and around 27% sits in the top ten. Sequenced: PBMCs. The receptors derive from a man in his thirties or forties in good health and CMV-seropositive.

This chain connects TRBV18 to TRBJ2-3; weak D call: TRBD1 (6 bases). The CDR3 loop spans 15 amino acids. Germline CDR1 and CDR2: KGHSH and LQKENI. V was cut by 0 bases and J by 1 base, with 8 bases left in between. CDR3 coding DNA: TGTGCCAGCTCACCACCGGCAGGGGGCACAGATACGCAGTATTTT. Its translation: CASSPPAGGTDTQYF.

The chain couples TRBV7-9 to TRBJ2-5, with D perhaps TRBD2 (6 bases). This CDR3 contains 13 residues. Germline CDR1 SEHNR, CDR2 FQNEAQ (reference sequence). Trimming stripped 5 bases from V and 5 bases from J, with 12 bases between. The CDR3 loop is CASSRGVLETQYF. CDR3 bases: TGTGCCAGCAGCCGCGGGGTTCTGGAGACCCAGTACTTC.

The V call is TRBV2, the J call TRBJ2-3; D uncertain. Trimming removed 3 bases from V and 3 bases from J, with 10 bases in between. There are 14 residues in the CDR3. Per the germline V gene, CDR1 is SNHLY and CDR2 is FYNNEI. The CDR3 nucleotides read TGTGCCAGCAGTGATTTCCTAGGAACAGATACGCAGTATTTT. This translates into CASSDFLGTDTQYF. Supplemented by reference TRBV2 and TRBJ2-3, the full variable domain reads EPEVTQTPSHQVTQMGQEVILRCVPISNHLYFYWYRQILGQKVEFLVSFYNNEISEKSEIFDDQFSVERPDGSNFTLKIRSTKLEDSAMYFCASSDFLGTDTQYFGPGTRLTVL.

In nucleotides, the CDR3 is TGTGCCAGTAGTATACAACTTGGGAGTGAAAAACTGTTTTTT. It encodes CASSIQLGSEKLFF. The rearrangement joins TRBV19 to TRBJ1-4; D remains unclear. CDR3 length equals 14 residues. Looked up from germline, CDR1 is LNHDA and CDR2 is SQIVND (reference sequence). V shed 2 bases and J shed 7 bases, with 11 bases lying between them.

The genes are TRBV7-3 and TRBJ2-1, with D perhaps matching TRBD2 (6 bases). V lost 5 bases and J 10 bases, leaving 18 bases between the germline ends. Germline CDR1 is SGHTA and CDR2 is FQGTGA. The CDR3 contains 14 residues. The CDR3 DNA follows: TGTGCCAGCAGCCCCCGGGCGGGATTTCGGGAGCAGTTCTTC. Protein: CASSPRAGFREQFF. The variable domain in full, completed from reference TRBV7-3 and TRBJ2-1, reads GAGVSQTPSNKVTEKGKYVELRCDPISGHTALYWYRQSLGQGPEFLIYFQGTGAADDSGLPNDRFFAVRPEGSVSTLKIQRTERGDSAVYLCASSPRAGFREQFFGPGTRLTVL.

The chain carries TRBV5-1 and TRBJ2-5; D might be TRBD2 (5 bases). The CDR3 totals 15 residues. V shed 2 bases and J shed 2 bases, with 13 bases lying between them. The germline V gene encodes CDR1 SGHRS and CDR2 YFSETQ. The CDR3 bases are TGCGCCAGCAGCTTAATTGGGCGGACTCAAGAGACCCAGTACTTC. This gives the protein CASSLIGRTQETQYF.

A single count supports this clone. The chain is built from TRBV6-5 and TRBJ2-1; tentatively, D is TRBD2 (6 bases). Per germline, CDR1 MNHEY and CDR2 SVGAGI. This CDR3 is 15 amino acids long. V gave up 2 bases and J gave up 0 bases, with 8 bases separating them. The CDR3 here is CASSYLGGSYNEQFF. DNA for the CDR3: TGTGCCAGCAGTTACCTGGGAGGCTCCTACAATGAGCAGTTCTTC.

This rearrangement joins TRBV9 to TRBJ2-1; 8 nucleotides line up with TRBD1. The germline gives CDR1 SGDLS, CDR2 YYNGEE. The junction had 7 bases not matched to a gene; V was cut back by 0 bases and J by 8 bases. This CDR3 comprises 15 residues. The CDR3 bases are TGTGCCAGCAGCGTAGATCAGGGGGCTGCTCATGAGCAGTTCTTC. Protein sequence: CASSVDQGAAHEQFF.

This chain links TRBV5-6 with TRBJ2-3, with 9 nucleotides matching TRBD1. This CDR3 spans 17 amino acids. CDR1 is SGHDT, CDR2 YYEEEE, per germline. The junction had 11 bases not matched to a gene; V was cut back by 3 bases and J by 3 bases. The CDR3 region is CASSSQRDRVLTDTQYF. As DNA, the CDR3 is TGTGCCAGCAGCTCGCAACGGGACAGGGTGCTGACAGATACGCAGTATTTT.

The V gene is TRBV7-2, the J gene TRBJ2-7; possible D gene TRBD1, 6 bases. V shed 3 bases and J shed 6 bases, with 18 bases lying between them. Germline V gene data show CDR1 as SGHTA and CDR2 as FQGNSA. The CDR3 covers 15 residues. The CDR3 bases are TGTGCCAGCAGCTTGGGGGCCCTACAGCTCTCCGAGCAGTACTTC. Its translation: CASSLGALQLSEQYF. Variable domain in full (rest from reference TRBV7-2 and TRBJ2-7): GAGVSQSPSNKVTEKGKDVELRCDPISGHTALYWYRQSLGQGLEFLIYFQGNSAPDKSGLPSDRFSAERTGGSVSTLTIQRTQQEDSAVYLCASSLGALQLSEQYFGPGTRLTVT.

The CDR3 spells CAISEEPHTEAFF. CDR3 sequence (DNA): TGTGCCATCAGTGAGGAGCCGCACACTGAAGCTTTCTTT. The gene calls are TRBV10-3 and TRBJ1-1; D unresolved. CDR1 and CDR2 (germline): ENHRY, SYGVKD. This CDR3 contains 13 residues. The ends were cut back, 2 bases at V and 3 bases at J, with 7 bases in the middle.

The V and J genes are TRBV9 and TRBJ2-1; 8 bases line up with TRBD1. CDR3 size: 14 residues. With 4 bases clipped from V and 3 bases from J, the junction kept 3 bases outside the gene matches. Germline V gives CDR1 SGDLS, CDR2 YYNGEE. CDR3 coding DNA: TGTGCCAGCAGCAAGGGACAGGACTACAATGAGCAGTTCTTC. Protein product: CASSKGQDYNEQFF.

The chain recombines TRBV7-2 with TRBJ2-7, with D tentatively TRBD1 (6 bases). Trimming stripped 2 bases from V and 6 bases from J, with 11 bases between. CDR1 and CDR2 (germline): SGHTA, FQGNSA. This CDR3 spans 13 amino acids. CDR3 coding DNA: TGTGCCAGCAGCTTATACAGGGAAGGCGAGCAGTACTTC. It is translated as CASSLYREGEQYF.

This rearrangement joins TRBV7-9 to TRBJ2-7, with TRBD1 identical over 7 bases. V lost 5 bases and J lost 5; bases outside the gene matches: 9. CDR1 is SEHNR, CDR2 FQNEAQ, per germline (reference sequence). CDR3 length equals 14 residues. The CDR3 spells CASSPKTGRHEQYF. For the CDR3, the DNA is TGTGCCAGCAGCCCAAAGACAGGGCGCCACGAGCAGTACTTC.

The V call is TRBV19, the J call TRBJ1-3; a possible D gene is TRBD1 (6 bases). Germline V gene lookup returns CDR1 LNHDA and CDR2 SQIVND (reference sequence). The CDR3 covers 14 residues. V was trimmed by 6 bases and J by 0 bases, leaving 9 bases between them. For the CDR3, the DNA is TGTGCCAGTAGCGACAGGAGCTCTGGAAACACCATATATTTT. Its protein is CASSDRSSGNTIYF.

Only one count was recorded for this clone. The rearrangement uses TRBV18 and TRBJ2-1; TRBD2 might be the D (6 bases). Germline values: CDR1 KGHSH, CDR2 LQKENI. V dropped 8 bases and J dropped 2 bases, with 10 bases sitting between them. The CDR3 has 13 amino acids. CDR3 DNA: TGTGCCAGCCACGGCGGGGCCTACAATGAGCAGTTCTTC. This sequence encodes CASHGGAYNEQFF.

The chain recombines TRBV21-1 with TRBJ2-2; no DNA check was done on the table's D call, TRBD2. TRBV21-1 is designated a pseudogene. CDR3 length equals 14 residues. The CDR3 spells CASSNEIHTGELFF. CDR3 coding DNA: TGTGCCAGCAGCAATGAGATTCACACCGGGGAGCTGTTTTTT.

The chain uses TRBV5-8 and TRBJ2-5, with TRBD2 as a possible D gene (5 bases). Germline lookup yields CDR1 SGHTS and CDR2 YDEGEE. This CDR3 is built from 16 residues. With 3 bases removed from V and 3 bases from J, the gap between germline ends came to 18 bases. The CDR3 sequence is CASSSGSGLREETQYF. Here the CDR3 DNA reads TGTGCCAGCAGCTCGGGATCCGGGCTCCGGGAAGAGACCCAGTACTTC.

The V gene is TRBV9, the J gene TRBJ2-3, with D maybe TRBD2 (5 bases). The germline V and J ends were trimmed by 3 bases and 7 bases, with 12 bases remaining between them. The CDR3 length is 13 residues. From germline, CDR1 is SGDLS and CDR2 YYNGEE. In DNA, the CDR3 is TGTGCCAGCAGCGGGGCGGGCGGAAATACGCAGTATTTT. Its protein is CASSGAGGNTQYF.

The CDR3 DNA sequence: TGTGCCAGCAGCTTAGATAGCTCCGCGACCTACGAGCAGTACTTC. Translated, it gives CASSLDSSATYEQYF. This chain connects TRBV7-2 to TRBJ2-7; D gene uncertain. The V and J ends lost 1 base and 2 bases respectively, with 12 bases between them. CDR1 and CDR2 from the germline V gene are SGHTA and FQGNSA. This CDR3 has 15 residues.

J is TRBJ1-1 and V is TRBV18; 9 bases line up with TRBD1. The CDR3 is made up of 18 amino acids. Per germline, CDR1 KGHSH and CDR2 LQKENI. The V and J ends lost 0 bases and 0 bases, in that order; junction bases with no gene match: 8. DNA for the CDR3: TGTGCCAGCTCACCACCGTGGACGGGACAGGGCTTGAACACTGAAGCTTTCTTT. Its translation: CASSPPWTGQGLNTEAFF.

The chain is built from TRBV4-1 and TRBJ1-4; D not certain. Germline V CDR1 and CDR2: MGHRA, YSYEKL. CDR3 length: 16 amino acids. V lost 1 base and J lost 7, with 16 bases in between. The CDR3 loop is CASSQVGRTTPEKLFF. In DNA, the CDR3 is TGCGCCAGCAGCCAAGTGGGGAGGACGACCCCTGAAAAACTGTTTTTT.

CDR3 nucleotides: TGTGCCAGCAGTCTTGGGCGGGAGGGGGACGAGCAGTACTTC. As protein: CASSLGREGDEQYF. The chain uses TRBV5-6 and TRBJ2-7, with TRBD2 matching 9 bases. Germline-derived CDR1 and CDR2 are SGHDT and YYEEEE. Trimming took 5 bases from V and 5 from J; bases not matched to a gene: 8. The CDR3 is 14 residues long.